These 18 T cell receptor beta chains share one sample of origin, sequenced in a study of OX40 agonist ivuxolimab in advanced cancers. Data came from immunoSEQ multiplex PCR; TCRdb stores just in-frame clones and leaves some out. This sample carries about 95,000 clones, approximately 85% of them seen once, and the ten largest clones take roughly 3.8%. The sequenced sample was CD4+ or CD8+ T cells sorted from blood, obtained in a trial of the OX40 agonist ivuxolimab. These TCRs come from an adult with an advanced solid tumor such as melanoma, head and neck, liver or kidney cancer.

This clone has a single count. V gene TRBV21-1 combines with J gene TRBJ2-3; no check of the table's D call, TRBD2, against the DNA was made. TRBV21-1 is listed as a pseudogene. The CDR3 has 21 residues. The CDR3 nucleotides are TGTGCCAGCAGCAAAGCCCGGAAGGGGAGACTAGCGGGAGGTTGCACAGATACGCAGTATTTT. It specifies CASSKARKGRLAGGCTDTQYF.

This chain connects TRBV7-9 to TRBJ2-2, with 7 nucleotides matching TRBD2. The CDR3 has 16 residues. Looked up from germline, CDR1 is SEHNR and CDR2 is FQNEAQ (reference sequence). V shed 5 bases, J shed 3 bases, and the junction held 9 bases outside the gene matches. CDR3 loop: CASSTPPGLHTGELFF. CDR3 nucleotides: TGTGCCAGCAGCACACCCCCGGGACTACACACCGGGGAGCTGTTTTTT.

This rearrangement joins TRBV18 to TRBJ2-7; maybe TRBD1 (7 bases). The germline V gene has CDR1 KGHSH and CDR2 LQKENI. V gave up 3 bases and J gave up 5 bases, with 14 bases separating them. The CDR3 consists of 14 residues. The CDR3 is CASSPRGDGNEQYF. In DNA form, the CDR3 reads TGTGCCAGCTCACCCAGGGGGGACGGGAACGAGCAGTACTTC.

J is TRBJ2-3 and V is TRBV5-6; D possibly uses TRBD1 or TRBD2 (5 bases each). CDR3 length: 13 residues. The V end lost 5 bases, the J end lost 3 bases, and 10 bases lay between the germline ends. Germline CDR1 SGHDT, CDR2 YYEEEE. The CDR3 region has the DNA TGTGCCAGCAGGGGGGTTGGAACAGATACGCAGTATTTT. Residues: CASRGVGTDTQYF. Full variable domain (remainder filled in from reference TRBV5-6 and TRBJ2-3): DAGVTQSPTHLIKTRGQQVTLRCSPKSGHDTVSWYQQALGQGPQFIFQYYEEEERQRGNFPDRFSGHQFPNYSSELNVNALLLGDSALYLCASRGVGTDTQYFGPGTRLTVL.

The chain employs TRBV11-2 and TRBJ2-1; 10 bases fit TRBD2. Germline CDR1 and CDR2: SGHAT and FQNNGV. The V gene end was trimmed by 2 bases and the J gene end by 6 bases; junction bases not matched to a gene: 7. The CDR3 runs to 16 residues. The DNA of the CDR3 is TGTGCCAGCAGCTTATACTGGACTAGCGGAGTCAATGAGCAGTTCTTC. It encodes CASSLYWTSGVNEQFF. Combining the CDR3 with reference TRBV11-2 and TRBJ2-1 gives the whole variable domain EAGVAQSPRYKIIEKRQSVAFWCNPISGHATLYWYQQILGQGPKLLIQFQNNGVVDDSQLPKDRFSAERLKGVDSTLKIQPAKLEDSAVYLCASSLYWTSGVNEQFFGPGTRLTVL.

The V and J genes are TRBV5-1 and TRBJ2-7; 7 positions match TRBD1. Looked up from germline, CDR1 is SGHRS and CDR2 is YFSETQ. Trimming at V came to 4 bases and at J to 1 base, leaving 8 bases not matched to a gene. The CDR3 totals 15 residues. The CDR3 region has the DNA TGCGCCAGCAGCAATACCCCAGGGGGTTCCTACGAGCAGTACTTC. It codes for CASSNTPGGSYEQYF. Full variable domain (missing parts from reference TRBV5-1 and TRBJ2-7): KAGVTQTPRYLIKTRGQQVTLSCSPISGHRSVSWYQQTPGQGLQFLFEYFSETQRNKGNFPGRFSGRQFSNSRSEMNVSTLELGDSALYLCASSNTPGGSYEQYFGPGTRLTVT.

The genes are TRBV27 and TRBJ2-1; D remains unclear. This CDR3 region has 12 residues. Germline-derived CDR1 and CDR2 are MNHEY and SMNVEV (reference sequence). V was cut by 3 bases and J by 10 bases, with 10 bases left in between. The CDR3 is CASSFNVREQFF. In DNA form, the CDR3 reads TGTGCCAGCAGTTTCAACGTACGCGAGCAGTTCTTC.

V usage is TRBV6-4 and J usage is TRBJ1-5; D call uncertain. This CDR3 is 14 amino acids long. The V and J ends lost 5 bases and 5 bases respectively, with 13 bases between them. Looked up from germline, CDR1 is MRHNA and CDR2 is SNTAGT. The CDR3 region has the DNA TGTGCCAGCAGTTCAGAAACTGGTGATCAGCCCCAGCATTTT. Its translation: CASSSETGDQPQHF.

This clone has just one count. V and J are TRBV2 and TRBJ2-2; the D gene is possibly TRBD2 (6 bases). The CDR3 covers 15 residues. Germline V gene lookup returns CDR1 SNHLY and CDR2 FYNNEI. The V and J ends lost 2 bases and 4 bases respectively, with 11 bases between them. CDR3 sequence: CASSESTRGTGELFF. The CDR3 DNA sequence: TGTGCCAGCAGTGAATCGACTAGAGGCACCGGGGAGCTGTTTTTT.

This chain uses TRBV21-1 with TRBJ2-3; TRBD1, the table's D call, lacks a check against the DNA. TRBV21-1 is classified as a pseudogene. The CDR3 runs 18 residues. The CDR3 loop reads CASTRDILGAGGTDTQYF. The CDR3 DNA reads as TGTGCCAGCACACGAGATATATTGGGGGCTGGGGGCACAGATACGCAGTATTTT.

The genes are TRBV5-1 and TRBJ1-6; 10 nucleotides agree with TRBD1. This CDR3 region has 16 residues. V lost 3 bases and J lost 6; bases outside the gene matches: 6. Germline CDR1 reads SGHRS; CDR2 reads YFSETQ. CDR3: CASSWGTGAVNSPLHF. CDR3 sequence (DNA): TGCGCCAGCAGCTGGGGGACAGGGGCGGTTAATTCACCCCTCCACTTT.

The genes are TRBV27 and TRBJ1-4; D is unclear. The germline V gene encodes CDR1 MNHEY and CDR2 SMNVEV (reference sequence). V lost 3 bases, J lost 6 bases, and 11 bases lay in between. CDR3 length: 14 amino acids. CDR3 nucleotide sequence: TGTGCCAGCAGTTTGGCGAAGGGCTATGAAAAACTGTTTTTT. This encodes CASSLAKGYEKLFF.

The gene calls are TRBV28 and TRBJ2-5; 9 bases line up with TRBD1. The DNA end favors TRBJ2-7, so the J call may be wrong. Germline CDR1 and CDR2: MDHEN and SYDVKM. This CDR3 region has 14 residues. This CDR3 reads CASSYGTGSYEQYF. For the CDR3, the DNA is TGTGCCAGCAGCTACGGGACAGGGAGCTACGAGCAGTACTTC.

V usage is TRBV30 and J usage is TRBJ1-1; D gene ambiguous. Trimming pared 1 base from V and 3 bases from J, leaving 9 bases between. The V gene's germline CDR1 is GTSNPN and CDR2 SVGIG (reference sequence). The CDR3 length is 13 residues. Here the CDR3 DNA reads TGTGCCTGGAGTGGGATGGGCTACACTGAAGCTTTCTTT. The encoded protein is CAWSGMGYTEAFF.

The gene calls are TRBV5-1 and TRBJ2-3; D remains ambiguous. Trimming took 5 bases from V and 3 from J, leaving 10 bases between them. Germline V lookup: CDR1 SGHRS, CDR2 YFSETQ. The CDR3 covers 13 residues. CDR3 sequence (DNA): TGCGCCAGCAGAGGGTTGGGAACAGATACGCAGTATTTT. It is translated as CASRGLGTDTQYF. The full variable domain, its missing parts supplied by reference TRBV5-1 and TRBJ2-3, is KAGVTQTPRYLIKTRGQQVTLSCSPISGHRSVSWYQQTPGQGLQFLFEYFSETQRNKGNFPGRFSGRQFSNSRSEMNVSTLELGDSALYLCASRGLGTDTQYFGPGTRLTVL.

The chain is built from TRBV10-3 and TRBJ1-5, with D tentatively TRBD1 (5 bases). CDR1 is ENHRY and CDR2 is SYGVKD in the germline V gene. CDR3 length: 16 residues. Between the trimmed V and J ends, which lost 0 bases and 6 bases, there was a span of 15 bases. DNA for the CDR3: TGTGCCATCAGTGAGTCACAGGTCATAAGGGGTCAGCCCCAGCATTTT. Translation: CAISESQVIRGQPQHF.

The rearrangement joins TRBV14 to TRBJ2-7, with unresolved D. The V and J ends lost 5 bases and 1 base respectively, with 18 bases between them. In germline, CDR1 is SGHDN, CDR2 FVKESK. The CDR3 contains 16 residues. This CDR3 reads CASSEGPPGLSYEQYF. CDR3 DNA: TGTGCCAGCAGCGAAGGACCCCCCGGCCTGTCCTACGAGCAGTACTTC.

The chain couples TRBV18 to TRBJ1-4; TRBD1 aligns across 7 bases. The V and J ends lost 2 bases and 5 bases, in that order; junction bases with no gene match: 11. CDR1 and CDR2 from the germline V gene are KGHSH and LQKENI. CDR3 length equals 17 residues. CDR3 DNA sequence: TGTGCCAGCTCACCAGCAAGCCCGGGACAGTTAAATGAAAAACTGTTTTTT. Residues: CASSPASPGQLNEKLFF.